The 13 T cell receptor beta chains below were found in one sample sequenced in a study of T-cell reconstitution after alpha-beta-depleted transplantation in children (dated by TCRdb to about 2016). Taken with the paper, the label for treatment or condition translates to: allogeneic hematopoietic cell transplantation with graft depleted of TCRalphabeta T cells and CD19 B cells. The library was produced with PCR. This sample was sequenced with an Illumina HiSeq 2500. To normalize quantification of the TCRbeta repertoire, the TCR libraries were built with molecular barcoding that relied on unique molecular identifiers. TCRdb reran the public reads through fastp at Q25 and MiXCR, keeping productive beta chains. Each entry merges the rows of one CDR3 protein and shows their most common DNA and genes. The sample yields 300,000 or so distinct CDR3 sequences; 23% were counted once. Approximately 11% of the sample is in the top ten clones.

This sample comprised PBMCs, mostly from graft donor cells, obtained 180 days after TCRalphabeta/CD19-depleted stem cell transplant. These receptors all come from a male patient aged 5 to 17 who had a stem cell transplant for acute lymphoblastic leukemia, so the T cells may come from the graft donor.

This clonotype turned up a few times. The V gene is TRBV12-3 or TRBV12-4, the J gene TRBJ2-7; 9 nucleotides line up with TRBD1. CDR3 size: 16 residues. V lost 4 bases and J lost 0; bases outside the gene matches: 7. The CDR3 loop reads CASSYYGTGSSYEQYF. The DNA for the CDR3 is TGTGCCAGCAGTTATTACGGGACAGGGTCCTCCTACGAGCAGTACTTC.

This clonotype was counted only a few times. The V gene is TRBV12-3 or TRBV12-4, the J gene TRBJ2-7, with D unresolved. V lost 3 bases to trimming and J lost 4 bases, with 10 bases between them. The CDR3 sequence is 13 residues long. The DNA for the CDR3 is TGTGCCAGCAGTTTCGACCCGGGTTACGAGCAGTACTTC. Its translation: CASSFDPGYEQYF.

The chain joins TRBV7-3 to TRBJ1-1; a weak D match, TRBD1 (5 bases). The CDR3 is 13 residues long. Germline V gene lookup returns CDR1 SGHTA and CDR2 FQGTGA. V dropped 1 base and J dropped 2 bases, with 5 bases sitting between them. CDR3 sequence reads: CASSLRDNTEAFF. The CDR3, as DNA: TGTGCCAGCAGCTTAAGGGACAACACTGAAGCTTTCTTT.

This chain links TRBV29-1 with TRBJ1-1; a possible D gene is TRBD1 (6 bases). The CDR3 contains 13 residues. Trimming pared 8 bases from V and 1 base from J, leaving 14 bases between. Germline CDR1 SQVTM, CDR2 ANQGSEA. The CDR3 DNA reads TGCAGCTCATACAGGGCACCGAACACTGAAGCTTTCTTT. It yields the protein CSSYRAPNTEAFF.

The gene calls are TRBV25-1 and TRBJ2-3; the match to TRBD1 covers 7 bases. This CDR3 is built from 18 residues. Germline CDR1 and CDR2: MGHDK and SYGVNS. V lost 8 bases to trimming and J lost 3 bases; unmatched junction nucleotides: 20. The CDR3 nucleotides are TGTGCCAGCTCAGTCGCTATTCTTCGGGACAGCCTAACAGATACGCAGTATTTT. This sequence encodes CASSVAILRDSLTDTQYF.

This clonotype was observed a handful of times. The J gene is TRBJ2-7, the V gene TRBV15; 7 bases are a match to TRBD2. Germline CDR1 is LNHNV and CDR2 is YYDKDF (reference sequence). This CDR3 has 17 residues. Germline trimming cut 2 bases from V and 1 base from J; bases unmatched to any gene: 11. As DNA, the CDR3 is TGTGCCACCAGCAGAACTCCGATCCGGGGAGGGTCCTACGAGCAGTACTTC. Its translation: CATSRTPIRGGSYEQYF.

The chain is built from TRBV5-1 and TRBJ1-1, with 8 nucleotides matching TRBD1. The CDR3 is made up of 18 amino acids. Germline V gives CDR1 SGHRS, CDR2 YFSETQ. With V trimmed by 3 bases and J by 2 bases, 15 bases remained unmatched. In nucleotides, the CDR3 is TGCGCCAGCAGCTGGGGCGGTTGGGGCAGGGGGCAAAACACTGAAGCTTTCTTT. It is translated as CASSWGGWGRGQNTEAFF.

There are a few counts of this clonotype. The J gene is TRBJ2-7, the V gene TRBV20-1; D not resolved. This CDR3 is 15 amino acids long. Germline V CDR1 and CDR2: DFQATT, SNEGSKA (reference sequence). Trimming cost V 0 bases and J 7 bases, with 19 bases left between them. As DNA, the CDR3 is TGCAGTGCTAGAGATCTGCAACCCCGAGGTGGGGAGCAGTACTTC. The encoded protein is CSARDLQPRGGEQYF.

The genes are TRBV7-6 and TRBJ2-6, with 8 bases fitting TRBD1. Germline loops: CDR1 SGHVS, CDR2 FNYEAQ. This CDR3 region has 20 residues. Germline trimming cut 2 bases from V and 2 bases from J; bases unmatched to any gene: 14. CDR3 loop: CASSLTGGSGRGPGANVLTF. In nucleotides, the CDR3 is TGTGCCAGCAGCTTAACCGGAGGCAGCGGCAGGGGGCCTGGGGCCAACGTCCTGACTTTC.

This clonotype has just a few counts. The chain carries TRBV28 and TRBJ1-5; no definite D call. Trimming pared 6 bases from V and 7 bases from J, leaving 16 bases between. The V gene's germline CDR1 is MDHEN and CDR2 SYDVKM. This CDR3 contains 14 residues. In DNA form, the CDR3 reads TGTGCCAGCAGCCAAACCCTCTTCCGGCAGCCCCAGCATTTT. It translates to CASSQTLFRQPQHF.

DNA for the CDR3: TGTGCCAGCAGCGGGACTATCTGGGACAAAAACATTCAGTACTTC. Its protein is CASSGTIWDKNIQYF. V and J are TRBV7-8 and TRBJ2-4; 7 nucleotides match TRBD2. Looked up from germline, CDR1 is SGHVS and CDR2 is FQNEAQ. The CDR3 is made up of 15 amino acids. V lost 5 bases, J lost 3 bases, and 7 bases stayed unmatched.

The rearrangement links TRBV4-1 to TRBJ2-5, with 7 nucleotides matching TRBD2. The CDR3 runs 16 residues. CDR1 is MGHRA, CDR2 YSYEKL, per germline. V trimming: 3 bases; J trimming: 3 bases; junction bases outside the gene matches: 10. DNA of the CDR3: TGCGCCAGCAGCCAGACGCGTACTAGCGTAGAAGAGACCCAGTACTTC. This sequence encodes CASSQTRTSVEETQYF.

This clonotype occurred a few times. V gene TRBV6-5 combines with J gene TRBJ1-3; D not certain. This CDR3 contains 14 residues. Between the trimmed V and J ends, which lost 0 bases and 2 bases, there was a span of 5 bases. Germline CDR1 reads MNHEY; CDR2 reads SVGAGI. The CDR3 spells CASSYSLTGNTIYF. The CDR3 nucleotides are TGTGCCAGCAGTTACTCTTTGACTGGAAACACCATATATTTT.